A single sample is the source of the 14 T cell receptor beta chains below, sequenced in a study of blood T cell repertoires in COVID-19. TCRdb keeps only in-frame clones here, not all; method: immunoSEQ multiplex PCR. The sample shows approximately 230,000 clones, around 84% of them seen only once. Sequencing was done on a sample of peripheral blood. These receptors all stem from a man younger than 40 with active or convalescent COVID-19.

The CDR3: CASSLGQGSQPQHF. CDR3 DNA sequence: TGTGCCAGCAGCTTGGGACAGGGAAGTCAGCCCCAGCATTTT. This chain connects TRBV7-2 to TRBJ1-5; 9 nucleotides agree with TRBD1. The CDR3 totals 14 residues. CDR1 is SGHTA and CDR2 is FQGNSA in the germline V gene. The V segment lost 3 bases and the J segment 6 bases; nucleotides outside the gene matches: 3. Full variable domain (remainder filled in from reference TRBV7-2 and TRBJ1-5): GAGVSQSPSNKVTEKGKDVELRCDPISGHTALYWYRQSLGQGLEFLIYFQGNSAPDKSGLPSDRFSAERTGGSVSTLTIQRTQQEDSAVYLCASSLGQGSQPQHFGDGTRLSIL.

This sequence joins TRBV23-1 and TRBJ2-3; the match to TRBD2 covers 14 bases. TRBV23-1 is given ORF status, its function remaining uncertain. V dropped 0 bases and J dropped 4; count of bases not matched to a gene: 6. The CDR3 consists of 18 residues. The CDR3 nucleotides are TGCGCCAGCAGTCAATCCCCGGGGACTAGCGGGGGTTCAGATACGCAGTATTTT. Its protein is CASSQSPGTSGGSDTQYF.

This chain uses TRBV7-2 with TRBJ2-7; possibly TRBD1 for D (5 bases). From germline, CDR1 is SGHTA and CDR2 FQGNSA. Trimming pared 5 bases from V and 0 bases from J, leaving 8 bases between. CDR3 length equals 13 residues. Here the CDR3 reads CASSKTVSYEQYF. The CDR3 bases are TGTGCCAGCAGCAAGACAGTCTCCTACGAGCAGTACTTC.

The V gene is TRBV11-2, the J gene TRBJ2-5, with 8 bases fitting TRBD1. CDR3 size: 16 residues. CDR1 and CDR2 (germline): SGHAT, FQNNGV. V lost 3 bases to trimming and J lost 4 bases; unmatched junction nucleotides: 10. The CDR3: CASSFQPTGAGETQYF. The CDR3 coding sequence is TGTGCCAGCAGCTTTCAACCGACAGGGGCAGGAGAGACCCAGTACTTC. Looking up the rest from reference TRBV11-2 and TRBJ2-5 gives the full variable domain: EAGVAQSPRYKIIEKRQSVAFWCNPISGHATLYWYQQILGQGPKLLIQFQNNGVVDDSQLPKDRFSAERLKGVDSTLKIQPAKLEDSAVYLCASSFQPTGAGETQYFGPGTRLLVL.

The rearrangement uses TRBV13 and TRBJ2-2; D is ambiguous. The V end was cut by 2 bases, the J end by 3 bases, with 4 bases between. Looked up from germline, CDR1 is PRHDT and CDR2 is FYEKMQ (reference sequence). This CDR3 is built from 13 residues. The CDR3 nucleotides read TGTGCCAGCAGCTTATCGTACACCGGGGAGCTGTTTTTT. Protein product: CASSLSYTGELFF.

J is TRBJ2-3 and V is TRBV28; D perhaps matches TRBD2 (5 bases). Germline assignment: CDR1 MDHEN and CDR2 SYDVKM. V lost 2 bases to trimming and J lost 3 bases, with 12 bases between them. This CDR3 spans 15 amino acids. CDR3 amino acids: CASSLGAVGTDTQYF. CDR3 in DNA: TGTGCCAGCAGTTTAGGAGCGGTAGGGACAGATACGCAGTATTTT.

V usage is TRBV12-3 or TRBV12-4 and J usage is TRBJ1-1; D is perhaps TRBD1 (6 bases). V lost 5 bases to trimming and J lost 6 bases, with 10 bases between them. This CDR3 has 12 amino acids. CDR3 nucleotides: TGTGCCAGCAGTCAATGGACAGCTGAAGCTTTCTTT. Protein sequence: CASSQWTAEAFF.

As to this clone: At the DNA level, this CDR3 is encoded by other sequences in the same sample as well. V usage is TRBV7-3 and J usage is TRBJ2-1, with D tentatively TRBD2 (5 bases). Germline V CDR1 and CDR2: SGHTA, FQGTGA. Trimming cost V 5 bases and J 0 bases, with 11 bases left between them. The CDR3 runs to 15 residues. CDR3 nucleotides: TGTGCCAGCAGCCCAAGTGGGAGCTCCTACAATGAGCAGTTCTTC. Its translation is CASSPSGSSYNEQFF.

The rearrangement joins TRBV7-2 to TRBJ2-3; a possible D gene is TRBD1 (5 bases). This CDR3 spans 16 amino acids. The germline gives CDR1 SGHTA, CDR2 FQGNSA. Deletions cut 1 base from V and 0 bases from J, with 11 bases between. The CDR3, as DNA: TGTGCCAGCAGCTTAGTCGACAGACTTAGCACAGATACGCAGTATTTT. Translating gives CASSLVDRLSTDTQYF.

The chain carries TRBV15 and TRBJ1-1; 11 nucleotides align to TRBD1. Germline-derived CDR1 and CDR2 are LNHNV and YYDKDF (reference sequence). This CDR3 is 18 amino acids long. Trimming took 5 bases from V and 4 from J; bases not matched to a gene: 15. The CDR3 is CATSSSGQGARVSTEAFF. CDR3 bases: TGTGCCACCAGCTCGTCAGGACAGGGGGCGAGAGTTAGCACTGAAGCTTTCTTT. The full variable domain, completed using reference TRBV15 and TRBJ1-1, is DAMVIQNPRYQVTQFGKPVTLSCSQTLNHNVMYWYQQKSSQAPKLLFHYYDKDFNNEADTPDNFQSRRPNTSFCFLDIRSPGLGDTAMYLCATSSSGQGARVSTEAFFGQGTRLTVV.

This clone was counted a few times. The chain employs TRBV6-5 and TRBJ1-4; TRBD1 might be the D (5 bases). Trimming took 6 bases from V and 8 from J, leaving 19 bases between them. Germline V gives CDR1 MNHEY, CDR2 SVGAGI. This CDR3 is built from 15 residues. For the CDR3, the DNA is TGTGCCAGCAGGGATAAACAGGAGAATGGCGAAAAACTGTTTTTT. It yields the protein CASRDKQENGEKLFF.

The V gene is TRBV30, the J gene TRBJ2-7; tentatively, D is TRBD1 (6 bases). Germline values: CDR1 GTSNPN, CDR2 SVGIG (reference sequence). This CDR3 is 14 amino acids long. Trimming took 1 base from V and 7 from J, leaving 17 bases between them. The DNA of the CDR3 is TGTGCCTGGAGTGGAAAACAGGGATGGACGGAGCAGTACTTC. This codes for CAWSGKQGWTEQYF.

This clone occurred a few times. CDR3: CASSFPASGRYEQYF. CDR3 nucleotides: TGTGCCAGCAGCTTTCCAGCTAGCGGGAGGTACGAGCAGTACTTC. The rearrangement uses TRBV28 and TRBJ2-7, with 11 bases aligning to TRBD2. Germline values: CDR1 MDHEN, CDR2 SYDVKM. Trimming removed 6 bases from V and 4 bases from J; junction bases left unmatched: 8. The CDR3 length is 15 residues.

The genes are TRBV6-1 and TRBJ1-3, with 7 nucleotides matching TRBD1. Germline CDR1 MNHNS, CDR2 SASEGT. Trimming took 2 bases from V and 8 from J; bases not matched to a gene: 6. This CDR3 has 14 residues. CDR3 loop: CASSEWQGVDTIYF. The CDR3 DNA reads as TGTGCCAGCAGTGAATGGCAGGGGGTGGACACCATATATTTT.